This TCR beta chain was captured in a study of blood T cell repertoires in COVID-19. Background on the study: Samples of COVID-19 (acute and convalescent) were obtained from the United States, Italy and Spain. T cells, B-cell-depleted T cells, or PBMCs provided the cDNA or gDNA that served as material.

In the authors' workflow: Amplified reference gene primers provided the basis for estimating nucleated cell counts. TCRdb's copy holds only in-frame clones and misses some; the assay was immunoSEQ multiplex PCR. V, J and clone size reflect that table, while D and trimming were determined from the DNA. The sample consists of around 130,000 clones, 80% to 90% of them appearing once. Sample: peripheral blood. The receptor comes from a man aged 60-69 years with active or convalescent COVID-19.

CDR3 protein: CASSLTSWASNQPQHF. The CDR3 nucleotides are TGTGCCAGCAGTTTAACGAGTTGGGCTAGCAATCAGCCCCAGCATTTT. V and J are TRBV28 and TRBJ1-5; D is uncertain. Trimming removed 2 bases from V and 0 bases from J, with 11 bases in between. Germline assignment: CDR1 MDHEN and CDR2 SYDVKM. The CDR3 has 16 residues.